Listed below are T cell receptor beta chains from one sample, sequenced in a study of blood T cell repertoires in COVID-19. TCRdb keeps only in-frame clones here, not all; method: immunoSEQ multiplex PCR. This sample has more than 150,000 clones; roughly nine tenths occur once, and the top ten carry around 7%. Sequenced: peripheral blood. All receptors derive from a man aged 40-49 years with acute or convalescent COVID-19. CDR3s include the opening cysteine and the closing phenylalanine or tryptophan. Each record gives: CDR3 DNA, CDR3 protein, D gene, clone size, V gene, J gene. A D gene is named only where the DNA matches it firmly. The size entry is marked missing in some rows and otherwise reads once, few, many or a size class.

CDR3nt: TGTGCCAGCAGCTCTGTAGACTTCCAAGAGACCCAGTACTTC; CDR3aa: CASSSVDFQETQYF; d_gene: -; abundance: -; v_gene: TRBV13; j_gene: TRBJ2-5
CDR3nt: TGCGCCAGCAGCTTGGTGCGGCGAAGCTCCTACAATGAGCAGTTCTTC; CDR3aa: CASSLVRRSSYNEQFF; d_gene: -; abundance: -; v_gene: TRBV5-1; j_gene: TRBJ2-1
CDR3nt: TGTGCCAGCAGTTCTGGGCCCTCCTCCTATGGCTACACCTTC; CDR3aa: CASSSGPSSYGYTF; d_gene: -; abundance: once; v_gene: TRBV6-5; j_gene: TRBJ1-2
CDR3nt: TGTGCCAGCAGTTTATCGGCAGGGGCTAACTATGGCTACACCTTC; CDR3aa: CASSLSAGANYGYTF; d_gene: -; abundance: -; v_gene: TRBV28; j_gene: TRBJ1-2
CDR3nt: TGTGCCAGCAGCGCGGACAGCTCCTATAATTCACCCCTCCACTTT; CDR3aa: CASSADSSYNSPLHF; d_gene: -; abundance: -; v_gene: TRBV7-8; j_gene: TRBJ1-6
CDR3nt: TGTGCCAGCAGCCACTCTAGCGGGATGCGGAACAATGAGCAGTTCTTC; CDR3aa: CASSHSSGMRNNEQFF; d_gene: TRBD2; abundance: -; v_gene: TRBV4-2; j_gene: TRBJ2-1
CDR3nt: TGTGCCAGCAGTGGGACTACCCAAGAGACCCAGTACTTC; CDR3aa: CASSGTTQETQYF; d_gene: TRBD2; abundance: -; v_gene: TRBV7-2; j_gene: TRBJ2-5
CDR3nt: TGTGCCAGCAGCCAATACAGGGGGAATCAGCCCCAGCATTTT; CDR3aa: CASSQYRGNQPQHF; d_gene: TRBD1; abundance: -; v_gene: TRBV3-1/TRBV3-2; j_gene: TRBJ1-5
CDR3nt: TGTGCCTGGAGTGTACAGGCCGGCGGCTACACCTTC; CDR3aa: CAWSVQAGGYTF; d_gene: -; abundance: -; v_gene: TRBV30; j_gene: TRBJ1-2
CDR3nt: TGTGCCTGGAGTAAGTATCGCGGAGTCTACAATGAGCAGTTCTTC; CDR3aa: CAWSKYRGVYNEQFF; d_gene: -; abundance: -; v_gene: TRBV30; j_gene: TRBJ2-1
CDR3nt: TGTGCCAGCAGCCAAGGTCGGGACAGCTATCAGCCCCAGCATTTT; CDR3aa: CASSQGRDSYQPQHF; d_gene: TRBD1; abundance: few; v_gene: TRBV4-2; j_gene: TRBJ1-5
CDR3nt: TGTGCCAGCAGCCGCGAACCCTACGAGCAGTACTTC; CDR3aa: CASSREPYEQYF; d_gene: -; abundance: once; v_gene: TRBV7-6; j_gene: TRBJ2-7
CDR3nt: TGTGCCACCAGTTCCAGCGGGGGTCTCGCAGATACGCAGTATTTT; CDR3aa: CATSSSGGLADTQYF; d_gene: TRBD2; abundance: -; v_gene: TRBV24-1; j_gene: TRBJ2-3
CDR3nt: TGTGCCAGCAGCTTGGGATCGACAGAGACTAACTATGGCTACACCTTC; CDR3aa: CASSLGSTETNYGYTF; d_gene: -; abundance: -; v_gene: TRBV13; j_gene: TRBJ1-2
CDR3nt: TGTGCCAGTAGTGCTCTAGGGGGCGAAACAGATACGCAGTATTTT; CDR3aa: CASSALGGETDTQYF; d_gene: TRBD1; abundance: -; v_gene: TRBV19; j_gene: TRBJ2-3
CDR3nt: TGTGCCAGCAGCTTAAACAGCTACTATGGCTACACCTTC; CDR3aa: CASSLNSYYGYTF; d_gene: -; abundance: -; v_gene: TRBV7-2; j_gene: TRBJ1-2
CDR3nt: TGTGCCAGCAGTTACTCCTCGGCGGCAGGGTCCTACGAGCAGTACTTC; CDR3aa: CASSYSSAAGSYEQYF; d_gene: -; abundance: -; v_gene: TRBV6-2/TRBV6-3; j_gene: TRBJ2-7
CDR3nt: TGTGCCATCAGTCCAGGGGGCTCTAGCAATCAGCCCCAGCATTTT; CDR3aa: CAISPGGSSNQPQHF; d_gene: TRBD1; abundance: -; v_gene: TRBV10-3; j_gene: TRBJ1-5
CDR3nt: TGTGCCAGCAGTGAGCGGACAGGGGGTCACGGGGAGCTGTTTTTT; CDR3aa: CASSERTGGHGELFF; d_gene: TRBD1; abundance: -; v_gene: TRBV6-4; j_gene: TRBJ2-2
CDR3nt: TGTGCCACCATGACAGGGGGCTATGGCTACACCTTC; CDR3aa: CATMTGGYGYTF; d_gene: TRBD1; abundance: -; v_gene: TRBV10-3; j_gene: TRBJ1-2
CDR3nt: TGTGCCAGCCGGAAGGCAGGGTTCATGAACACTGAAGCTTTCTTT; CDR3aa: CASRKAGFMNTEAFF; d_gene: -; abundance: -; v_gene: TRBV6-5; j_gene: TRBJ1-1
CDR3nt: TGTGCCAGCAGCTTGCAGAATCAGCCCCAGCATTTT; CDR3aa: CASSLQNQPQHF; d_gene: -; abundance: few; v_gene: TRBV5-6; j_gene: TRBJ1-5
CDR3nt: TGTGCTAGCAGCCAGACAGGAAGCACAGATACGCAGTATTTT; CDR3aa: CASSQTGSTDTQYF; d_gene: -; abundance: -; v_gene: TRBV7-7; j_gene: TRBJ2-3
CDR3nt: TGTGCTAGCAGCCGAGGGGGTAGGGAGACCCAGTACTTC; CDR3aa: CASSRGGRETQYF; d_gene: -; abundance: -; v_gene: TRBV7-7; j_gene: TRBJ2-5
CDR3nt: TGTGCCAGTAGTATAAGGCAGGGCGTTTCACCCCTCCACTTT; CDR3aa: CASSIRQGVSPLHF; d_gene: -; abundance: -; v_gene: TRBV19; j_gene: TRBJ1-6
CDR3nt: TGTGCCAGCAGCTTGGCCAGGGCCGACACAGATACGCAGTATTTT; CDR3aa: CASSLARADTDTQYF; d_gene: -; abundance: -; v_gene: TRBV7-6; j_gene: TRBJ2-3
CDR3nt: TGTGCCAGCAGCGTGGCTGGTATTAGAGGACTCAATGAGCAGTTCTTC; CDR3aa: CASSVAGIRGLNEQFF; d_gene: -; abundance: -; v_gene: TRBV5-6; j_gene: TRBJ2-1
CDR3nt: TGCGCCAGCAGCCCGGGGACTGACACAGATACGCAGTATTTT; CDR3aa: CASSPGTDTDTQYF; d_gene: -; abundance: -; v_gene: TRBV4-1; j_gene: TRBJ2-3
CDR3nt: TGTGCCAGCAGCTTAAAATCTGTGTTCGGGGTTACCCTTAATTCACCCCTCCACTTT; CDR3aa: CASSLKSVFGVTLNSPLHF; d_gene: -; abundance: once; v_gene: TRBV7-8; j_gene: TRBJ1-6
CDR3nt: TGTGCCAGCAGTTACTCTCGCAGGGGGCCCTATGGCTACACCTTC; CDR3aa: CASSYSRRGPYGYTF; d_gene: TRBD1; abundance: -; v_gene: TRBV6-5; j_gene: TRBJ1-2
CDR3nt: TGTGCCAGCAGGTCGACAGGGGGAAGGAGTAGGGCTTTCTTT; CDR3aa: CASRSTGGRSRAFF; d_gene: TRBD1; abundance: -; v_gene: TRBV27; j_gene: TRBJ1-1
CDR3nt: TGCGCCAGCAGCCCACCGGGACAGGGTCATTCACCCCTCCACTTT; CDR3aa: CASSPPGQGHSPLHF; d_gene: TRBD1; abundance: -; v_gene: TRBV5-1; j_gene: TRBJ1-6
CDR3nt: TGTGCCAGCAGCTTCGGGACAGGGATCTACGAGCAGTACTTC; CDR3aa: CASSFGTGIYEQYF; d_gene: TRBD1; abundance: -; v_gene: TRBV4-2; j_gene: TRBJ2-7
CDR3nt: TGTGCCAGCAGCGTCTCGCGGAGCACCGGGGAGCTGTTTTTT; CDR3aa: CASSVSRSTGELFF; d_gene: -; abundance: -; v_gene: TRBV9; j_gene: TRBJ2-2
CDR3nt: TGTGCCAGCAGTCAACAGGGTCTTAGCAATCAGCCCCAGCATTTT; CDR3aa: CASSQQGLSNQPQHF; d_gene: -; abundance: -; v_gene: TRBV2; j_gene: TRBJ1-5
CDR3nt: TGTGCCAGCAGCTCGGGACAGGGGGCGTGGCAGCCCCAGCATTTT; CDR3aa: CASSSGQGAWQPQHF; d_gene: TRBD1; abundance: once; v_gene: TRBV7-2; j_gene: TRBJ1-5
CDR3nt: TGTGCCAGCAGCCCAGCCGGGACATACGACTACGAGCAGTACTTC; CDR3aa: CASSPAGTYDYEQYF; d_gene: -; abundance: -; v_gene: TRBV9; j_gene: TRBJ2-7